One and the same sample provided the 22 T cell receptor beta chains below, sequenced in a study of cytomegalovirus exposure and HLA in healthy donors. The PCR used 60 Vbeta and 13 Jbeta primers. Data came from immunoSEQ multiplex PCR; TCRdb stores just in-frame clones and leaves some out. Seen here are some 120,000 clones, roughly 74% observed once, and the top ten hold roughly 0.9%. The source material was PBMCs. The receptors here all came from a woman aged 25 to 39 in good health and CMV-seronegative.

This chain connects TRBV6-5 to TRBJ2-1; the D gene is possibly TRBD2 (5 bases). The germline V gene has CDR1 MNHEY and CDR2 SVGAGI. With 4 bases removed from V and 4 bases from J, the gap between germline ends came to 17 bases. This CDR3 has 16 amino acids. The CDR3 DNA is TGTGCCAGCAGTTCCACCCCGCGAGGGAGTTACAATGAGCAGTTCTTC. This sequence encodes CASSSTPRGSYNEQFF.

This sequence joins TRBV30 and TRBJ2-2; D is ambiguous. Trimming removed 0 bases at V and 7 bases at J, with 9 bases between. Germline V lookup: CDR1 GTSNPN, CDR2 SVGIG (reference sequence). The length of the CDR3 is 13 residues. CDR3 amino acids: CAWSVLDNGELFF. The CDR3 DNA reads TGTGCCTGGAGTGTACTCGACAACGGGGAGCTGTTTTTT.

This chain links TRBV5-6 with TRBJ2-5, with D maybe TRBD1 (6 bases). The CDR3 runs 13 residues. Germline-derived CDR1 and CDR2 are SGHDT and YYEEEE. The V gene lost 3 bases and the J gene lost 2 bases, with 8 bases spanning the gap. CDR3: CASSSTGQETQYF. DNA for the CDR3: TGTGCCAGCAGCTCTACAGGGCAAGAGACCCAGTACTTC. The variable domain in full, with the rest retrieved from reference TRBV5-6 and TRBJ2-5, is DAGVTQSPTHLIKTRGQQVTLRCSPKSGHDTVSWYQQALGQGPQFIFQYYEEEERQRGNFPDRFSGHQFPNYSSELNVNALLLGDSALYLCASSSTGQETQYFGPGTRLLVL.

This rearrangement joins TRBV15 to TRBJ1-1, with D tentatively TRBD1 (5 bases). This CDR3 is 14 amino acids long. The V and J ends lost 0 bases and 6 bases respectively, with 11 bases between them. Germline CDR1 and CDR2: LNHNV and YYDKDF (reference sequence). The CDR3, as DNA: TGTGCCACCAGCAGAGAACAGGTTAGCTCTGAAGCTTTCTTT. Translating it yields CATSREQVSSEAFF.

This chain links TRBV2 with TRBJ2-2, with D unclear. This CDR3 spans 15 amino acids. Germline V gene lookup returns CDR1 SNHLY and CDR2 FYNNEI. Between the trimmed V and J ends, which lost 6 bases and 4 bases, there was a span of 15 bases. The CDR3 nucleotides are TGTGCCAGCAGCCGCCCCCATCTAGGCACCGGGGAGCTGTTTTTT. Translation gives CASSRPHLGTGELFF. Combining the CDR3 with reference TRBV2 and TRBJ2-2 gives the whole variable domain EPEVTQTPSHQVTQMGQEVILRCVPISNHLYFYWYRQILGQKVEFLVSFYNNEISEKSEIFDDQFSVERPDGSNFTLKIRSTKLEDSAMYFCASSRPHLGTGELFFGEGSRLTVL.

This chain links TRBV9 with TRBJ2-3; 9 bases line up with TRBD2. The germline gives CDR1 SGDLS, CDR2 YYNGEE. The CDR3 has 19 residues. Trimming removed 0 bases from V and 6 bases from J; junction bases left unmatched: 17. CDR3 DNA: TGTGCCAGCAGCGTAGATTCGATCGGGGGTAGCGGGGGTTGGGATACGCAGTATTTT. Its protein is CASSVDSIGGSGGWDTQYF.

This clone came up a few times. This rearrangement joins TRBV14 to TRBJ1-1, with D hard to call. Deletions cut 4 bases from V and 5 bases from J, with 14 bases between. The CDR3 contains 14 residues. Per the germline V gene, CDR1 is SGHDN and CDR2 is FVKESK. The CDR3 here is CASSPLGSGTEAFF. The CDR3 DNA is TGTGCCAGCAGCCCTCTGGGGAGTGGGACTGAAGCTTTCTTT. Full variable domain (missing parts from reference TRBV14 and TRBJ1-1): EAGVTQFPSHSVIEKGQTVTLRCDPISGHDNLYWYRRVMGKEIKFLLHFVKESKQDESGMPNNRFLAERTGGTYSTLKVQPAELEDSGVYFCASSPLGSGTEAFFGQGTRLTVV.

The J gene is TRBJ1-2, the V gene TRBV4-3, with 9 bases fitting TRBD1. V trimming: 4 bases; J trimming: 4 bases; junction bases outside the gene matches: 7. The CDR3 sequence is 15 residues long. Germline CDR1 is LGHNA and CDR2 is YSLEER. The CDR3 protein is CASSPSRTGAYGYTF. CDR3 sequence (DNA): TGCGCCAGCAGCCCCTCCAGGACAGGGGCCTATGGCTACACCTTC.

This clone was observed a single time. CDR3 residues: CASSEGLAGAPPQYF. The DNA of the CDR3 is TGTGCCAGCAGTGAAGGATTAGCGGGAGCCCCACCCCAGTACTTC. This rearrangement joins TRBV2 to TRBJ2-7; 9 bases line up with TRBD2. Unmatched junction bases numbered 11, after V lost 1 base and J lost 10 bases. Germline V gene data show CDR1 as SNHLY and CDR2 as FYNNEI. The CDR3 length is 15 residues. The full variable domain, its missing parts supplied by reference TRBV2 and TRBJ2-7, is EPEVTQTPSHQVTQMGQEVILRCVPISNHLYFYWYRQILGQKVEFLVSFYNNEISEKSEIFDDQFSVERPDGSNFTLKIRSTKLEDSAMYFCASSEGLAGAPPQYFGPGTRLTVT.

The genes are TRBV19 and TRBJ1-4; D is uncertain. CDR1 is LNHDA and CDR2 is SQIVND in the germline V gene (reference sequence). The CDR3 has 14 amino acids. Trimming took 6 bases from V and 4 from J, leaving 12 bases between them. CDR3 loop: CASRDYGGNEKLFF. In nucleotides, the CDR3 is TGTGCCAGTAGAGATTATGGCGGTAATGAAAAACTGTTTTTT.

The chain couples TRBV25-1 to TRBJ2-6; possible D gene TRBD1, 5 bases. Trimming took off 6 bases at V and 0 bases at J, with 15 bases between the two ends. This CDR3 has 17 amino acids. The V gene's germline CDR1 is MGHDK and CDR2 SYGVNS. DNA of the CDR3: TGTGCCAGCAGAGGGGAAGGTATACGCTCTGGGGCCAACGTCCTGACTTTC. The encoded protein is CASRGEGIRSGANVLTF.

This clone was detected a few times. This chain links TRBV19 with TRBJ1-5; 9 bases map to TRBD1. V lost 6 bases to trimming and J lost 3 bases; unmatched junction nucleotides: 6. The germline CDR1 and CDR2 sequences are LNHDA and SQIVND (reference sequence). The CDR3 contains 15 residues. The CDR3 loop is CASRTTGGVNQPQHF. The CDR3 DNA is TGTGCCAGTAGGACTACAGGGGGCGTCAATCAGCCCCAGCATTTT.

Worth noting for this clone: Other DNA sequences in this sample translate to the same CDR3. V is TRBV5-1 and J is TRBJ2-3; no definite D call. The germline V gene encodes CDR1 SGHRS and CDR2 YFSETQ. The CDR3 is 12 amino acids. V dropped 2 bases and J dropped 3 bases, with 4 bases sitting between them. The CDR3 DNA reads TGCGCCAGCAGCTTTAATACAGATACGCAGTATTTT. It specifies CASSFNTDTQYF.

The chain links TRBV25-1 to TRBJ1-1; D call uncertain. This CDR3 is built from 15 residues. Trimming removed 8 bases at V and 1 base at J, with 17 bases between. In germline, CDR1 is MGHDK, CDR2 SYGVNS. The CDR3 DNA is TGTGCCAGCGTGGCTCAGACACTTACGAACACTGAAGCTTTCTTT. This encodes CASVAQTLTNTEAFF. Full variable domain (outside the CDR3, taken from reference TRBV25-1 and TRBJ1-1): EADIYQTPRYLVIGTGKKITLECSQTMGHDKMYWYQQDPGMELHLIHYSYGVNSTEKGDLSSESTVSRIRTEHFPLTLESARPSHTSQYLCASVAQTLTNTEAFFGQGTRLTVV.

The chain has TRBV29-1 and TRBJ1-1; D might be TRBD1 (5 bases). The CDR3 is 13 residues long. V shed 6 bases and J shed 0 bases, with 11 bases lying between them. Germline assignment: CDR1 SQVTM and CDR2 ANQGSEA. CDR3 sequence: CSVGGGMNTEAFF. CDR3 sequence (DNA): TGCAGCGTGGGGGGGGGTATGAACACTGAAGCTTTCTTT.

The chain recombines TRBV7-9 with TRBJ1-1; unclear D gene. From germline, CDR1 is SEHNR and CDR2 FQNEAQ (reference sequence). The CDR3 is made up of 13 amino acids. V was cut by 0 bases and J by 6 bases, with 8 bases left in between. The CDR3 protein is CASSLASGSEAFF. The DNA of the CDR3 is TGTGCCAGCAGCTTAGCAAGCGGGTCTGAAGCTTTCTTT.

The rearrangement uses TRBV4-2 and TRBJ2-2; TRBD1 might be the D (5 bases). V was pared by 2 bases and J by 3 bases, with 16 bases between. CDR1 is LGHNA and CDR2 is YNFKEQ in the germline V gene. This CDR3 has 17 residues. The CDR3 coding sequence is TGTGCCAGCAGCCAATTTCGTGTGGGGCTAGACACCGGGGAGCTGTTTTTT. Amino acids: CASSQFRVGLDTGELFF.

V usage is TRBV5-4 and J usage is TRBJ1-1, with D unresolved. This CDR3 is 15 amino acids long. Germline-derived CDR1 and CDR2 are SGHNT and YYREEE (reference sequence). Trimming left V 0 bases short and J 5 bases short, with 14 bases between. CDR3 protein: CASSLDPPRQTEAFF. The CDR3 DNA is TGTGCCAGCAGCTTGGATCCACCTCGCCAGACTGAAGCTTTCTTT.

This CDR3 reads CASSSRRVTEAFF. The CDR3, as DNA: TGTGCCAGCAGCTCCCGCCGAGTAACTGAAGCTTTCTTT. V gene TRBV7-2 combines with J gene TRBJ1-1; D is ambiguous. The CDR3 has 13 residues. The V end lost 4 bases, the J end lost 5 bases, and 11 bases lay between the germline ends. The germline V gene has CDR1 SGHTA and CDR2 FQGNSA.

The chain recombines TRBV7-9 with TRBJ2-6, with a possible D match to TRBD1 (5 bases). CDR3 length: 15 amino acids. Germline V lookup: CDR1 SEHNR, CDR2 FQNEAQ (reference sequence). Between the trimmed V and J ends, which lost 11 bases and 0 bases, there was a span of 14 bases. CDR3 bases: TGTGCCGGAGACAGCCAGAGCTCTGGGGCCAACGTCCTGACTTTC. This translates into CAGDSQSSGANVLTF. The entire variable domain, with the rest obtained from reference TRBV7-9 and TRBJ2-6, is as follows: DTGVSQNPRHKITKRGQNVTFRCDPISEHNRLYWYRQTLGQGPEFLTYFQNEAQLEKSRLLSDRFSAERPKGSFSTLEIQRTEQGDSAMYLCAGDSQSSGANVLTFGAGSRLTVL.

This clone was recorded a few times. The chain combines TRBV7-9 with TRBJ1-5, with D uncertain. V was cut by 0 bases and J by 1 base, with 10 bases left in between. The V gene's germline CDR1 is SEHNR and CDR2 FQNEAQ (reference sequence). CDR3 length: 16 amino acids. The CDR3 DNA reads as TGTGCCAGCAGCTTAGCAGACGACGGGAGCAATCAGCCCCAGCATTTT. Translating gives CASSLADDGSNQPQHF.

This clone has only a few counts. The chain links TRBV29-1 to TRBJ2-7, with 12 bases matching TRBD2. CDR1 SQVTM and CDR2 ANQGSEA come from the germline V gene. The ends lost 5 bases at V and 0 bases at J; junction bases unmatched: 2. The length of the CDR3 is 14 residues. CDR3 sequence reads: CSVRTSGDSYEQYF. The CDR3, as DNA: TGCAGCGTTCGGACTAGCGGGGACTCCTACGAGCAGTACTTC.